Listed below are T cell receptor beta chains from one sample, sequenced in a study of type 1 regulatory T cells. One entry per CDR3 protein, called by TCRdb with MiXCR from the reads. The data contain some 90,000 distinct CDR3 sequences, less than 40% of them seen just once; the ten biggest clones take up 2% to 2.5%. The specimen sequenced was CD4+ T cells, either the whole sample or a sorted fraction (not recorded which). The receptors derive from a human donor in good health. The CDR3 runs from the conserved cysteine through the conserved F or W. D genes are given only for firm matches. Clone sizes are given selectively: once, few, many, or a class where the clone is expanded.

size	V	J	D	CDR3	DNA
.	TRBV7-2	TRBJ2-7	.	CASSLPNLDEQYF	TGTGCCAGCAGCTTACCGAATCTGGACGAGCAGTACTTC
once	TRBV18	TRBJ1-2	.	CASSPPGVVYGYTF	TGTGCCAGCTCACCCCCGGGAGTGGTCTATGGCTACACCTTC
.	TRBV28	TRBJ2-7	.	CASSFFLRASYEQYF	TGTGCCAGCAGTTTTTTTCTCAGGGCCTCCTACGAGCAGTACTTC
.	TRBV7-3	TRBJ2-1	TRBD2	CASSLTGPGLAGGEQFF	TGTGCCAGCAGCTTAACGGGACCGGGACTAGCGGGAGGAGAGCAGTTCTTC
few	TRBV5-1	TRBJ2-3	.	CASSLERASTDTQYF	TGCGCCAGCAGCCTAGAGCGGGCTAGCACAGATACGCAGTATTTT
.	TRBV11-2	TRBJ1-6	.	CASSPTGLGSPLHF	TGTGCCAGCAGCCCTACAGGGCTTGGATCACCCCTCCACTTT
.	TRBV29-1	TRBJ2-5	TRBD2	CRSTGGGETQYF	TGCCGCTCGACGGGGGGTGGGGAGACCCAGTACTTC
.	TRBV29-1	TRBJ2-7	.	CSVGQPKYEQYF	TGCAGCGTTGGACAGCCTAAGTACGAGCAGTACTTC
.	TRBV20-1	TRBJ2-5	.	CSARRLELSTQYF	TGCAGTGCTAGAAGACTAGAATTATCCACCCAGTACTTC
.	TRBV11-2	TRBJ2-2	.	CASSRYSGGGELFF	TGTGCCAGCAGCCGCTATAGCGGCGGCGGGGAGCTGTTTTTT
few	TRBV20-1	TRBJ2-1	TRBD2	CSARDASGTEQFF	TGCAGTGCTAGAGACGCTAGCGGAACCGAGCAGTTCTTC
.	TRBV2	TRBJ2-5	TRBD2	CATSREGLETQYF	TGTGCCACCAGCCGGGAGGGATTGGAGACCCAGTACTTC
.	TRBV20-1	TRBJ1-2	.	CSAASYGYTF	TGCAGTGCAGCGTCCTATGGCTACACCTTC
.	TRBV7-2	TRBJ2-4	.	CASSLIASLAKNIQYF	TGTGCCAGCAGCTTAATAGCCAGTCTAGCCAAAAACATTCAGTACTTC
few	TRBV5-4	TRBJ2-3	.	CGGSRTGTDTQYF	TGTGGGGGGTCTCGAACGGGCACAGATACGCAGTATTTT
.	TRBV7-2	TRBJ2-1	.	CASSLGDFFDEQFF	TGTGCCAGCAGCTTAGGGGACTTTTTCGATGAGCAGTTCTTC
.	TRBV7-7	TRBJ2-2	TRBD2	CASSLQSGSTGELFF	TGTGCCAGCAGCTTACAAAGCGGGAGCACCGGGGAGCTGTTTTTT
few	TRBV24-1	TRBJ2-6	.	CATQYSGANVLTF	TGTGCCACACAGTACTCTGGGGCCAACGTCCTGACTTTC
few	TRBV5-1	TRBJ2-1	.	CASRNGGSGYNEQFF	TGCGCCAGCAGAAACGGCGGTAGTGGGTACAATGAGCAGTTCTTC
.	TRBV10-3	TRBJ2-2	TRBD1	CAISPGQGATGELFF	TGTGCCATCAGTCCGGGACAGGGGGCTACCGGGGAGCTGTTTTTT
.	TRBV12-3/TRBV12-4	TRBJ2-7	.	CASSATGFDQYF	TGTGCCAGCAGTGCAACAGGGTTTGATCAGTACTTC
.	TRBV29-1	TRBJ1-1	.	CSGAGVSTEAFF	TGCAGCGGTGCAGGGGTTTCGACTGAAGCTTTCTTT
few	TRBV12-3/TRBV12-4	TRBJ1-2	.	CASSFVRESGYTF	TGTGCCAGCAGTTTTGTCAGGGAGAGCGGCTACACCTTC
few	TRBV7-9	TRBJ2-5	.	CASSRTFGGQETQYF	TGTGCCAGCAGCCGAACCTTCGGAGGCCAAGAGACCCAGTACTTC
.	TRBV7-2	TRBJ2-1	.	CASSLRVGEQFF	TGTGCCAGCAGCTTACGGGTTGGCGAGCAGTTCTTC
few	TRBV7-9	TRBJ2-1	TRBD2	CASSLAASGSIYNEQFF	TGTGCCAGCAGCTTAGCGGCTAGCGGGAGTATTTACAATGAGCAGTTCTTC
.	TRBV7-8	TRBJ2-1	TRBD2	CASSSRLAANEQFF	TGTGCCAGCAGCTCAAGACTAGCAGCCAATGAGCAGTTCTTC
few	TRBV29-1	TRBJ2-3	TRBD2	CSVPPSSGPTDTQYF	TGCAGCGTTCCCCCCTCTAGCGGCCCCACAGATACGCAGTATTTT
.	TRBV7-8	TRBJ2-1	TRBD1	CASSRVAATGVNEQFF	TGTGCCAGCAGCAGGGTGGCCGCGACAGGGGTCAATGAGCAGTTCTTC
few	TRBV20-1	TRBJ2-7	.	CSASGAHRPYEQYF	TGCAGTGCTTCTGGGGCTCACCGGCCCTACGAGCAGTACTTC
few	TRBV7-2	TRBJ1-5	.	CASSLTGRSDQPQHF	TGTGCCAGCAGCTTAACTGGCAGGTCGGATCAGCCCCAGCATTTT
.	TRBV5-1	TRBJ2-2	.	CASSLVPATGELFF	TGCGCCAGCAGCTTGGTCCCCGCCACCGGGGAGCTGTTTTTT
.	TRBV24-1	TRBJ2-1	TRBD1	CATSEFTGTGVSYNEQFF	TGTGCCACCAGTGAATTTACCGGGACAGGCGTCTCCTACAATGAGCAGTTCTTC
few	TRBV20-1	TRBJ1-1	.	CSAVPTENTEAFF	TGCAGTGCTGTCCCCACAGAGAACACTGAAGCTTTCTTT
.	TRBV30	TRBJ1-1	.	CAWSTGSRETEAFF	TGTGCCTGGAGTACCGGATCGAGGGAGACTGAAGCTTTCTTT
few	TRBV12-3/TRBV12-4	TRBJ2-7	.	CASSRALGEQYF	TGTGCCAGCAGCAGGGCCCTAGGCGAGCAGTACTTC
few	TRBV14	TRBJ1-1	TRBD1	CASSQRTGLNTEAFF	TGTGCCAGCAGCCAACGGACAGGATTGAACACTGAAGCTTTCTTT
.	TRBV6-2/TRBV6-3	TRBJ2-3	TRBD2	CASSRGLAGSDTQYF	TGTGCCAGCAGCCGCGGACTAGCGGGTTCAGATACGCAGTATTTT
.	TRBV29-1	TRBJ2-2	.	CSVSRRTNTGELFF	TGCAGCGTTTCCCGGCGGACGAACACCGGGGAGCTGTTTTTT
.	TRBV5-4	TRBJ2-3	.	CASSLGRPSTDTQYF	TGTGCCAGCAGCTTGGGGAGGCCGTCCACAGATACGCAGTATTTT
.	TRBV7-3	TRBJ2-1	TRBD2	CASSLYLAGNNEQFF	TGTGCCAGCAGCTTATATCTAGCGGGAAACAATGAGCAGTTCTTC
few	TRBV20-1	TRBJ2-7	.	CSAEMTLRAYEQYF	TGCAGTGCTGAAATGACCTTACGAGCCTACGAGCAGTACTTC
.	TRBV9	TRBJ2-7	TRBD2	CASSAQRDGPYEQYF	TGTGCCAGCAGCGCCCAGCGGGACGGCCCCTACGAGCAGTACTTC
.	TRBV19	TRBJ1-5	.	CASCTGIGGPQHF	TGTGCCAGCTGCACAGGAATTGGTGGGCCCCAGCATTTT
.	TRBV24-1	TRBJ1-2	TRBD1	CATSRDRANGYTF	TGTGCCACCAGCCGGGACAGGGCTAATGGCTACACCTTC
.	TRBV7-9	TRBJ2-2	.	CATGEGPGELFF	TGTGCCACGGGAGAGGGGCCCGGGGAGCTGTTTTTT
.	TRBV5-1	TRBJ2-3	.	CASNRGYSTDTQYF	TGCGCCAGCAACCGTGGTTATTCCACAGATACGCAGTATTTT
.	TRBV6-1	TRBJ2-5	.	CASRGLTGKRAQYF	TGTGCCAGCAGGGGTCTAACAGGGAAGAGGGCCCAGTACTTC